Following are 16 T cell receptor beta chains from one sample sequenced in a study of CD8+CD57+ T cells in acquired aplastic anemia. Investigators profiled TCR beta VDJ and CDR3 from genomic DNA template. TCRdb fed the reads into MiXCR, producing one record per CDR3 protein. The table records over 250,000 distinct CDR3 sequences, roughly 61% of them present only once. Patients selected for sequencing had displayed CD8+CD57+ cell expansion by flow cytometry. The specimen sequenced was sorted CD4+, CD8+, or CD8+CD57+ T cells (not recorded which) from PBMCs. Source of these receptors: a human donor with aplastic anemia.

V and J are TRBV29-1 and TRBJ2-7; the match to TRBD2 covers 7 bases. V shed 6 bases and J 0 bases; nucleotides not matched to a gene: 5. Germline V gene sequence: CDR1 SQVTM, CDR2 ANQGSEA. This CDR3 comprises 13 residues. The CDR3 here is CSVRGDGSYEQYF. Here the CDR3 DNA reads TGCAGCGTCCGGGGGGACGGCTCCTACGAGCAGTACTTC.

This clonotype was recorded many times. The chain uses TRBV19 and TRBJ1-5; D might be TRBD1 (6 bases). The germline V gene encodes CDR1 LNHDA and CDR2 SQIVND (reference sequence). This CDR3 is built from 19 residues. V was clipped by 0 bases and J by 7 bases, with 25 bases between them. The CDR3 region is CASSIDEGKTGLRGQPQHF. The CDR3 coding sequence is TGTGCCAGTAGTATAGATGAAGGGAAGACAGGATTACGAGGGCAGCCCCAGCATTTT.

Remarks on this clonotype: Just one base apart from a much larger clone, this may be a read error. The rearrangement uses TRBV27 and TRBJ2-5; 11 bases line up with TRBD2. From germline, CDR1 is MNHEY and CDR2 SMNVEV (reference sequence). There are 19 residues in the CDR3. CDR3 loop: CASSLSISSGGTVEEAQYF. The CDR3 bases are TGTGCCAGCAGTTTATCGATCTCTAGCGGGGGGACAGTAGAAGAGGCCCAGTACTTC.

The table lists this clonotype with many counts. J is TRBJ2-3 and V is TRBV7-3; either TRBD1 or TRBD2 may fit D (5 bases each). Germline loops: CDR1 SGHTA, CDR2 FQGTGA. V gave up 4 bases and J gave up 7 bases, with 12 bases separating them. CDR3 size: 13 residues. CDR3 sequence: CASSSRDPNTQYF. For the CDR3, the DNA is TGTGCCAGCAGCTCAAGGGACCCAAATACGCAGTATTTT.

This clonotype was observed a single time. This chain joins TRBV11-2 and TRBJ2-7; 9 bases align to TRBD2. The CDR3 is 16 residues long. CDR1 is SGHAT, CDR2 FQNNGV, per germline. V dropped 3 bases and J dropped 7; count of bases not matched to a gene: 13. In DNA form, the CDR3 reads TGTGCCAGCAGCTTGGGATTAGCGGGAGCCAGGGGTGAGCAGTACTTC. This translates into CASSLGLAGARGEQYF. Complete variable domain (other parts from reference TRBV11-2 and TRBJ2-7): EAGVAQSPRYKIIEKRQSVAFWCNPISGHATLYWYQQILGQGPKLLIQFQNNGVVDDSQLPKDRFSAERLKGVDSTLKIQPAKLEDSAVYLCASSLGLAGARGEQYFGPGTRLTVT.

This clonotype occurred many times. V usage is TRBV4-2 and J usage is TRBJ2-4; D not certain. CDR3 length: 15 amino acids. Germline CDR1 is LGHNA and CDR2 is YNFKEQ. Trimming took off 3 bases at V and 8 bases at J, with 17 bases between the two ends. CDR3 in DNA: TGTGCCAGCAGCCACCGAGCTGGGGTCGCAGACATTCAGTACTTC. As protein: CASSHRAGVADIQYF.

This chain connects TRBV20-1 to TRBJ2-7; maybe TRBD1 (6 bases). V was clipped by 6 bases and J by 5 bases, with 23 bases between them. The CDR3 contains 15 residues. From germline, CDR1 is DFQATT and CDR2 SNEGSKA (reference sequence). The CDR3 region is CSAAPGERARDEQYF. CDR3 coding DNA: TGCAGTGCCGCGCCAGGGGAGCGCGCTCGCGACGAGCAGTACTTC.

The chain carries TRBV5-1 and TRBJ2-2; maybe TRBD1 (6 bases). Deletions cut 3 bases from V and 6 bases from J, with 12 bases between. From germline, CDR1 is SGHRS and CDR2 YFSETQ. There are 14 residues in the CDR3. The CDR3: CASSYLQGPGELFF. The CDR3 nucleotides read TGCGCCAGCAGCTACTTACAGGGTCCCGGGGAGCTGTTTTTT.

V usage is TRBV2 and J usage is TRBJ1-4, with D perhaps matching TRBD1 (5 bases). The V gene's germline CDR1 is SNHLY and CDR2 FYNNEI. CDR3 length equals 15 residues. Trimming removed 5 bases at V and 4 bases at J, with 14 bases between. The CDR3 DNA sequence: TGTGCCAGCAGTAAATGGGGCGGGTATAATGAAAAACTGTTTTTT. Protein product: CASSKWGGYNEKLFF.

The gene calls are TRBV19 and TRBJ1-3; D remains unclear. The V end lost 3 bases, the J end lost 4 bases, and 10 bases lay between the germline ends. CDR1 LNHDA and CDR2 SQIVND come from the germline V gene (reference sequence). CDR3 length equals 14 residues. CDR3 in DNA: TGTGCCAGTAGTATCAGGAACGGCGGAAACACCATATATTTT. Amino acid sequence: CASSIRNGGNTIYF.

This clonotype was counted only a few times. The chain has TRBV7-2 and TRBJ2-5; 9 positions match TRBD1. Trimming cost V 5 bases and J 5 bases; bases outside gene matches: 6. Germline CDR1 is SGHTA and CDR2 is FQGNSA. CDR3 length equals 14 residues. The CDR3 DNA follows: TGTGCCAGCAGCCTCAACAGGGGGCGGGAGACCCAGTACTTC. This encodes CASSLNRGRETQYF.

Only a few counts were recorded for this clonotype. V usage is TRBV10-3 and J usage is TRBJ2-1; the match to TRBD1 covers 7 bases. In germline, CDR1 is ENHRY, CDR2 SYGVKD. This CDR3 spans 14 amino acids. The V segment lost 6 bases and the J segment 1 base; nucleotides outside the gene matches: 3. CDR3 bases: TGTGCCATCAGGGGGGACAGATCCTACAATGAGCAGTTCTTC. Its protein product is CAIRGDRSYNEQFF.

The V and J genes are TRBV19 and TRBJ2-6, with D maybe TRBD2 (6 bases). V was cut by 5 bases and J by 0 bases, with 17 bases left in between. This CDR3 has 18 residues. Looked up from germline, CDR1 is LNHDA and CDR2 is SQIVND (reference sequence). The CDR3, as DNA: TGTGCCAGTAGTGGTCATCCGGGACTTCGCTCTGGGGCCAACGTCCTGACTTTC. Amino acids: CASSGHPGLRSGANVLTF.

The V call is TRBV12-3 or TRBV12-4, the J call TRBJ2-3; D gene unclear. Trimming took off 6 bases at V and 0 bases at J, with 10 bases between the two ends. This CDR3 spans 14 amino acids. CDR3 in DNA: TGTGCCAGCAGCCACGCCGGAAGCACAGATACGCAGTATTTT. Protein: CASSHAGSTDTQYF.

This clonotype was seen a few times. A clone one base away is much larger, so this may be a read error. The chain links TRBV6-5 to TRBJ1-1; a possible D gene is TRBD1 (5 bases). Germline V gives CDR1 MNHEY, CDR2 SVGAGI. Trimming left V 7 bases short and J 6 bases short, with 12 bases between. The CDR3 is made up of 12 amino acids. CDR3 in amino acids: CASMGGSPEAFF. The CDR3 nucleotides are TGTGCCAGCATGGGGGGAAGCCCTGAAGCTTTCTTT.

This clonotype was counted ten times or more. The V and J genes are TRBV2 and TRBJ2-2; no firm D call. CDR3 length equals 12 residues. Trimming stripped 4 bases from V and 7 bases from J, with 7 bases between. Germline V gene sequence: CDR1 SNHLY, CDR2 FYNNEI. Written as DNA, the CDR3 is TGTGCCAGCAGTGGAGAGCGCGGGGAGCTGTTTTTT. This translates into CASSGERGELFF.